Below, 10 T cell receptor beta chains from the same sample are listed, as sequenced in a study of human T cells and chemical hapten exposure. TCRdb independently ran MiXCR on the RACE reads; one entry per CDR3 protein. Here the sample spans tens of thousands of distinct CDR3 sequences, around 12% being singletons. Time point described: patch test 3, about 24 weeks after DPC sensitization. The treatment here: therapeutic diphenylcyclopropenone sensitization with weekly scalp DPC. The source was whole blood, collected in connection with sensitization to the hapten diphenylcyclopropenone (DPC). All receptors derive from a man younger than 40 with alopecia areata. Some clones in this sample may be carry-over from other donors' samples.

The chain uses TRBV6-5 and TRBJ2-5; D ambiguous. Trimming took 0 bases from V and 4 from J, leaving 6 bases between them. From germline, CDR1 is MNHEY and CDR2 SVGAGI. The CDR3 runs 13 residues. The CDR3 reads CASSYSKRETQYF. The CDR3 coding sequence is TGTGCCAGCAGTTACTCGAAACGAGAGACCCAGTACTTC.

The chain uses TRBV6-6 and TRBJ1-5; D possibly corresponds to TRBD1 (6 bases). Germline V CDR1 and CDR2: MNHNY, SVGAGI (reference sequence). The V gene lost 9 bases and the J gene lost 3 bases, with 15 bases spanning the gap. The CDR3 is 14 amino acids. The CDR3 sequence is CASDVRGVNQPQHF. The CDR3 coding sequence is TGTGCCAGTGACGTCAGGGGTGTCAATCAGCCCCAGCATTTT.

This chain connects TRBV20-1 to TRBJ1-3, with no clear D. Germline CDR1 and CDR2: DFQATT and SNEGSKA (reference sequence). V gave up 6 bases and J gave up 0 bases, with 15 bases separating them. There are 15 residues in the CDR3. The CDR3 DNA reads TGCAGTGCCCCGGGAGAGACCAGCTCTGGAAACACCATATATTTT. It translates to CSAPGETSSGNTIYF.

A few counts support this clonotype. The junction departs from the called germline gene at one end, perhaps through a read error. The genes are TRBV11-2 and TRBJ1-1; a weak D match, TRBD1 (6 bases). Germline assignment: CDR1 SGHAT and CDR2 FQNNGV. CDR3 length: 13 amino acids. The CDR3 region is CTSSPKGGTEAFF. For the CDR3, the DNA is TGTACCAGCAGCCCCAAAGGGGGCACTGAAGCTTTCTTT.

The rearrangement links TRBV10-3 to TRBJ1-1; TRBD1 is a possible D gene (6 bases). V was pared by 2 bases and J by 6 bases, with 7 bases between. The germline V gene encodes CDR1 ENHRY and CDR2 SYGVKD. The CDR3 spans 12 residues. The CDR3 bases are TGTGCCATCAGTGAGAGGGGGGCTGAAGCTTTCTTT. Translation: CAISERGAEAFF.

This clonotype has a count of ten or more. The J gene is TRBJ2-1, the V gene TRBV7-6; TRBD1 or TRBD2 may be the D gene (5 bases each). The CDR3 contains 16 residues. Trimming pared 2 bases from V and 5 bases from J, leaving 16 bases between. Germline V CDR1 and CDR2: SGHVS, FNYEAQ. The DNA of the CDR3 is TGTGCCAGCAGCTTACAGCCCCGGGGCATCAACAATGAGCAGTTCTTC. This encodes CASSLQPRGINNEQFF.

This clonotype has at least ten counts. The chain employs TRBV19 and TRBJ1-5; D unresolved. The CDR3 is 13 residues long. V lost 8 bases, J lost 6 bases, and 14 bases lay in between. Germline values: CDR1 LNHDA, CDR2 SQIVND (reference sequence). The DNA for the CDR3 is TGTGCCAGTGGCAGGACCCGCAGTCAGCCCCAGCATTTT. It encodes CASGRTRSQPQHF.

This clonotype was recorded at least ten times. The chain links TRBV6-2 or TRBV6-3 to TRBJ1-6; tentative D call: TRBD1 (5 bases). The CDR3 loop spans 13 amino acids. From germline, CDR1 is MNHEY and CDR2 SVGEGT. V was cut by 4 bases and J by 9 bases, with 10 bases left in between. The CDR3 protein is CASSSGGSSPLHF. CDR3 nucleotides: TGTGCCAGCAGTTCCGGGGGGTCTTCACCCCTCCACTTT.

This clonotype was seen at least ten times. J is TRBJ1-3 and V is TRBV7-8; D gene uncertain. This CDR3 is 17 amino acids long. V shed 1 base and J shed 1 base, with 14 bases lying between them. The germline gives CDR1 SGHVS, CDR2 FQNEAQ. CDR3 residues: CASSLVAAGRSGNTIYF. CDR3 bases: TGTGCCAGCAGCTTAGTAGCGGCGGGAAGGTCTGGAAACACCATATATTTT.

Ten or more counts support this clonotype. V usage is TRBV29-1 and J usage is TRBJ2-2; a possible D gene is TRBD1 (5 bases). V lost 4 bases and J 5 bases, leaving 14 bases between the germline ends. The CDR3 is 14 amino acids. Germline V lookup: CDR1 SQVTM, CDR2 ANQGSEA. CDR3 sequence reads: CSVGLRTRTGELFF. CDR3 coding DNA: TGCAGCGTTGGTCTCCGGACAAGGACCGGGGAGCTGTTTTTT.